Listed below are T cell receptor beta chains from one sample, sequenced in a study of cytomegalovirus exposure and HLA in healthy donors. The assay was immunoSEQ multiplex PCR, and TCRdb's table has in-frame clones only and misses some. Here the sample spans around 120,000 clones, 77% being singletons. Sequences were obtained from PBMCs. The receptor source for this set is a human donor in good health. Each CDR3 is given with its conserved first and last residue. D genes are given only for firm matches. Clone sizes are given selectively: once, few, many, or a class where the clone is expanded.

TRBV2	TRBJ1-6	.	.	CASSLYSNSPLHF	TGTGCCAGCAGCCTATACAGTAATTCACCCCTCCACTTT
TRBV9	TRBJ2-5	TRBD2	.	CASSVVLSGKGEEQYF	TGTGCCAGCAGCGTAGTCCTCAGCGGGAAGGGTGAAGAGCAGTACTTC
TRBV7-9	TRBJ1-3	.	.	CASSLAGSSGNTIYF	TGTGCCAGCAGCCTCGCCGGTTCCTCTGGAAACACCATATATTTT
TRBV5-5	TRBJ2-7	TRBD2	.	CASRPGGGSYEQYF	TGTGCCAGCAGGCCTGGGGGGGGTTCCTACGAGCAGTACTTC
TRBV5-1	TRBJ2-3	.	.	CASSHRVSRGDTQYF	TGCGCCAGCAGCCACCGGGTCTCCAGGGGAGATACGCAGTATTTT
TRBV18	TRBJ2-6	.	.	CASSPQGSGANVLTF	TGTGCCAGCTCACCCCAGGGTTCTGGGGCCAACGTCCTGACTTTC
TRBV4-1	TRBJ1-1	TRBD1	once	CASSSSGNRGLVTEAFF	TGCGCCAGCAGCTCTTCTGGGAACAGGGGGCTAGTCACTGAAGCTTTCTTT
TRBV27	TRBJ1-4	TRBD1	.	CASSPQGYDEKLFF	TGTGCCAGCAGTCCACAGGGGTACGATGAAAAACTGTTTTTT
TRBV2	TRBJ2-7	TRBD2	.	CASRLAGGSYEQYF	TGTGCCAGCAGACTAGCGGGAGGATCGTACGAGCAGTACTTC
TRBV5-4	TRBJ2-1	.	.	CASSLIGGNEQFF	TGTGCCAGCAGCTTGATAGGGGGCAATGAGCAGTTCTTC
TRBV19	TRBJ1-2	.	.	CASSSGNYGYTF	TGTGCCAGTAGTTCAGGGAACTATGGCTACACCTTC
TRBV2	TRBJ2-2	.	.	CASRGQNTGELFF	TGTGCCAGCAGGGGACAAAACACCGGGGAGCTGTTTTTT
TRBV18	TRBJ1-4	TRBD1	.	CASSPFRQGTNEKLFF	TGTGCCAGCTCACCATTCCGACAGGGGACTAATGAAAAACTGTTTTTT
TRBV18	TRBJ2-7	TRBD2	.	CASSPLSGRASYEQYF	TGTGCCAGCTCACCACTGAGCGGGAGGGCCTCCTACGAGCAGTACTTC
TRBV7-9	TRBJ2-6	TRBD1	.	CASSAGTGPVSGANVLTF	TGTGCCAGCAGCGCCGGGACAGGACCTGTCTCTGGGGCCAACGTCCTGACTTTC
TRBV4-1	TRBJ2-7	.	.	CASSQASQGTNSYEQYF	TGCGCCAGCAGCCAGGCGAGCCAGGGGACTAACTCCTACGAGCAGTACTTC
TRBV5-8	TRBJ1-5	.	.	CASSFTGMGGQPQHF	TGTGCCAGCAGCTTTACAGGAATGGGGGGTCAGCCCCAGCATTTT
TRBV28	TRBJ2-7	TRBD1	.	CASSLTGTGSSYEQYF	TGTGCCAGCAGTCTCACCGGGACAGGGAGCTCCTACGAGCAGTACTTC
TRBV7-9	TRBJ2-3	TRBD2	.	CASSSAPSGRGDTQYF	TGTGCCAGCAGCTCCGCCCCCAGCGGGAGGGGGGATACGCAGTATTTT
TRBV6-5	TRBJ1-1	.	.	CASRQEGLTEAFF	TGTGCCAGCAGACAGGAGGGGCTCACTGAAGCTTTCTTT